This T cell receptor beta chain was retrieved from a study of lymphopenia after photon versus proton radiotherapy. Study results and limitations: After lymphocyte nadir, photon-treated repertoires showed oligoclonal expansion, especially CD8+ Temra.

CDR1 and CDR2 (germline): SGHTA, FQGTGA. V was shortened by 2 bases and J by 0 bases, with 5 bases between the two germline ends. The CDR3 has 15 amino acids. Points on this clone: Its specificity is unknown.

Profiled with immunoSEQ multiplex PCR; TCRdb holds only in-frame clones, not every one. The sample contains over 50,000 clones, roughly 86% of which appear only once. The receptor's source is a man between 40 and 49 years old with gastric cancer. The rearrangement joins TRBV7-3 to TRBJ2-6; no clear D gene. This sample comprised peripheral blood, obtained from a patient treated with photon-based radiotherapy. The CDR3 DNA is TGTGCCAGCAGCTTAGAAGGCTCTGGGGCCAACGTCCTGACTTTC. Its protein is CASSLEGSGANVLTF. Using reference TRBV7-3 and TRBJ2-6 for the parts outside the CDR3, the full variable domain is GAGVSQTPSNKVTEKGKYVELRCDPISGHTALYWYRQSLGQGPEFLIYFQGTGAADDSGLPNDRFFAVRPEGSVSTLKIQRTERGDSAVYLCASSLEGSGANVLTFGAGSRLTVL.